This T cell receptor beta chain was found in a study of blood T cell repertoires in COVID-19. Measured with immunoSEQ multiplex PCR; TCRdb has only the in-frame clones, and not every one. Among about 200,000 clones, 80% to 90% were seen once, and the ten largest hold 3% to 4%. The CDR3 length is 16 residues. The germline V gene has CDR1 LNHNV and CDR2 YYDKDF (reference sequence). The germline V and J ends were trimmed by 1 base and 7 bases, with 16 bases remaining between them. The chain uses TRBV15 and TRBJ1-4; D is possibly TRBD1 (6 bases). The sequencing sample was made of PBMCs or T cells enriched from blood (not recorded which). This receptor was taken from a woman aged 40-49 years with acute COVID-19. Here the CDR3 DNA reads TGTGCCACCAGCAGAGCCTCAGGGGCATCGGGTGAAAAACTGTTTTTT. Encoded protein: CATSRASGASGEKLFF.